The 22 T cell receptor beta chains below were found in one sample sequenced in a study of a mutant IDH1 vaccine in newly diagnosed glioma. The antigens of these receptors remain unknown. TCRdb's table, derived via immunoSEQ multiplex PCR, lists solely in-frame clones and lacks some. The repertoire includes some 60,000 clones, around 86% of them detected once, and under 1.5% sits in the top ten. The time point here: week 23, last vaccination. Each dose of the vaccine consisted of 300 ug of mutant IDH1 20-mer peptide, with topical imiquimod. The material was PBMCs, obtained from a glioma patient whose treatment included an IDH1 peptide vaccine. The source of these receptors is a middle-aged man with glioma.

V is TRBV6-5 and J is TRBJ2-7, with D possibly matching TRBD2 (6 bases). Germline CDR1 and CDR2: MNHEY and SVGAGI. Trimming stripped 1 base from V and 2 bases from J, with 12 bases between. The CDR3 is 15 residues long. The chain's CDR3 is CASSYFVGGTYEQYF. As DNA, the CDR3 is TGTGCCAGCAGTTACTTTGTGGGGGGAACCTACGAGCAGTACTTC.

This chain uses TRBV18 with TRBJ1-5, with 8 bases matching TRBD1. V lost 6 bases and J lost 7; bases outside the gene matches: 5. The CDR3 consists of 13 residues. Germline V CDR1 and CDR2: KGHSH, LQKENI. As DNA, the CDR3 is TGTGCCAGCTCGACAGGGGAGCGGCAGCCCCAGCATTTT. Amino acids: CASSTGERQPQHF.

The rearrangement joins TRBV18 to TRBJ2-7, with 11 bases aligning to TRBD1. V trimming: 5 bases; J trimming: 3 bases; junction bases outside the gene matches: 6. The CDR3 consists of 15 residues. The germline gives CDR1 KGHSH, CDR2 LQKENI. The CDR3 sequence: CASSESGQGVYEQYF. The CDR3 DNA sequence: TGTGCCAGCTCAGAATCGGGACAGGGGGTCTACGAGCAGTACTTC. The variable domain in full, with the rest retrieved from reference TRBV18 and TRBJ2-7, is NAGVMQNPRHLVRRRGQEARLRCSPMKGHSHVYWYRQLPEEGLKFMVYLQKENIIDESGMPKERFSAEFPKEGPSILRIQQVVRGDSAAYFCASSESGQGVYEQYFGPGTRLTVT.

The genes are TRBV18 and TRBJ1-5; 8 bases align to TRBD1. V lost 0 bases, J lost 3 bases, and 1 base stayed unmatched. In germline, CDR1 is KGHSH, CDR2 LQKENI. CDR3 length: 15 residues. The CDR3 region has the DNA TGTGCCAGCTCACCACCGGGACAGGTCAATCAGCCCCAGCATTTT. Translating it yields CASSPPGQVNQPQHF.

The chain is built from TRBV28 and TRBJ2-7; unclear D gene. Between the trimmed V and J ends, which lost 5 bases and 6 bases, there was a span of 17 bases. This CDR3 region has 14 residues. CDR1 is MDHEN, CDR2 SYDVKM, per germline. In nucleotides, the CDR3 is TGTGCCAGCAGTCGCATCCGGGTTGGGCGCGAGCAGTACTTC. Protein product: CASSRIRVGREQYF.

This clone came up once. The J gene is TRBJ1-2, the V gene TRBV25-1, with 10 bases lining up with TRBD1. Germline CDR1 reads MGHDK; CDR2 reads SYGVNS. The CDR3 runs 14 residues. V was clipped by 7 bases and J by 8 bases; unmatched bases: 10. CDR3 sequence: CASTPGTGAYGYTF. The CDR3 region has the DNA TGTGCCAGCACTCCCGGGACAGGGGCGTACGGCTACACCTTC.

J is TRBJ1-3 and V is TRBV11-2; TRBD1 matches 7 bases. The trim removed 3 bases at V and 6 bases at J, leaving 8 bases unmatched. The CDR3 is made up of 15 amino acids. The V gene's germline CDR1 is SGHAT and CDR2 FQNNGV. The CDR3 nucleotides are TGTGCCAGCAGCTTGAGTTCAGGGGGAATAAACACCATATATTTT. This encodes CASSLSSGGINTIYF.

The chain couples TRBV7-9 to TRBJ2-1; TRBD2 matches at 16 bases. After removal of 5 bases from V and 6 bases from J, the junction contained 4 bases not matched to a gene. The CDR3 is 16 residues long. Germline V gives CDR1 SEHNR, CDR2 FQNEAQ (reference sequence). The CDR3 DNA sequence: TGTGCCAGCAGCGAGGGGACTAGCGGGAGGGCCAATGAGCAGTTCTTC. Translating gives CASSEGTSGRANEQFF.

The J gene is TRBJ2-7, the V gene TRBV4-2; D unresolved. With 2 bases removed from V and 2 bases from J, the gap between germline ends came to 10 bases. The CDR3 runs 14 residues. The germline gives CDR1 LGHNA, CDR2 YNFKEQ. This CDR3 reads CASSQNGPTYEQYF. The CDR3 region has the DNA TGTGCCAGCAGCCAAAACGGGCCGACCTACGAGCAGTACTTC.

The rearrangement links TRBV5-1 to TRBJ2-7, with TRBD2 matching over 13 bases. The CDR3 runs 16 residues. The V segment lost 4 bases and the J segment 2 bases; nucleotides outside the gene matches: 6. CDR1 is SGHRS and CDR2 is YFSETQ in the germline V gene. The CDR3: CASSLGLAGSPYEQYF. CDR3 in DNA: TGCGCCAGCAGCCTGGGACTAGCGGGGTCCCCCTACGAGCAGTACTTC.

Here the CDR3 DNA reads TGTGCCACCAGCAGAGATCAGGGTGGCAATCAGCCCCAGCATTTT. Amino acids: CATSRDQGGNQPQHF. This chain links TRBV15 with TRBJ1-5; tentative D call: TRBD1 (5 bases). Germline CDR1 reads LNHNV; CDR2 reads YYDKDF (reference sequence). This CDR3 is 15 amino acids long. V shed 0 bases and J shed 2 bases, with 8 bases lying between them.

The rearrangement joins TRBV20-1 to TRBJ2-2; D gene unclear. V lost 1 base to trimming and J lost 6 bases, with 3 bases between them. Germline CDR1 and CDR2: DFQATT and SNEGSKA (reference sequence). This CDR3 is built from 11 residues. Here the CDR3 reads CSARAAGELFF. DNA of the CDR3: TGCAGTGCTAGAGCCGCCGGGGAGCTGTTTTTT.

This clone came up once. The chain carries TRBV7-3 and TRBJ1-5; D not certain. Germline V gene data show CDR1 as SGHTA and CDR2 as FQGTGA. The CDR3 loop spans 13 amino acids. Deletions cut 2 bases from V and 7 bases from J, with 9 bases between. CDR3: CASSLGMDQPQHF. The CDR3 bases are TGTGCCAGCAGCTTAGGGATGGACCAGCCCCAGCATTTT.

DNA for the CDR3: TGTGCCACCAGCAGAGATAAAAGCGTTAACAATGAGCAGTTCTTC. It encodes CATSRDKSVNNEQFF. This chain links TRBV15 with TRBJ2-1, with D unclear. The CDR3 runs 15 residues. The germline V and J ends were trimmed by 0 bases and 5 bases, with 11 bases remaining between them. Germline CDR1 is LNHNV and CDR2 is YYDKDF (reference sequence). Full variable domain (missing parts from reference TRBV15 and TRBJ2-1): DAMVIQNPRYQVTQFGKPVTLSCSQTLNHNVMYWYQQKSSQAPKLLFHYYDKDFNNEADTPDNFQSRRPNTSFCFLDIRSPGLGDTAMYLCATSRDKSVNNEQFFGPGTRLTVL.

The V and J genes are TRBV7-9 and TRBJ2-7, with a possible D match to TRBD1 (5 bases). Trimming cost V 1 base and J 6 bases, with 16 bases left between them. The CDR3 consists of 15 residues. Germline loops: CDR1 SEHNR, CDR2 FQNEAQ (reference sequence). CDR3 in DNA: TGTGCCAGCAGCTTAGGGCAGGGAATAGGTATCGAGCAGTACTTC. Its translation: CASSLGQGIGIEQYF.

The V gene is TRBV7-2, the J gene TRBJ2-4, with 7 bases fitting TRBD1. Germline V gene sequence: CDR1 SGHTA, CDR2 FQGNSA. Trimming removed 2 bases from V and 1 base from J; junction bases left unmatched: 5. There are 16 residues in the CDR3. CDR3 DNA: TGTGCCAGCAGCTTACTGACAGGGAGTGCCAAAAACATTCAGTACTTC. It yields the protein CASSLLTGSAKNIQYF. Drawing the rest from reference TRBV7-2 and TRBJ2-4, the complete variable domain is GAGVSQSPSNKVTEKGKDVELRCDPISGHTALYWYRQSLGQGLEFLIYFQGNSAPDKSGLPSDRFSAERTGGSVSTLTIQRTQQEDSAVYLCASSLLTGSAKNIQYFGAGTRLSVL.

This sequence joins TRBV7-9 and TRBJ2-1, with D perhaps given as TRBD1 or TRBD2 (5 bases each). The CDR3 runs to 15 residues. V lost 1 base to trimming and J lost 4 bases, with 11 bases between them. Germline V gene lookup returns CDR1 SEHNR and CDR2 FQNEAQ (reference sequence). For the CDR3, the DNA is TGTGCCAGCAGCTTAGTCTCGTGGGGGTACAATGAGCAGTTCTTC. Its protein is CASSLVSWGYNEQFF.

The rearrangement links TRBV7-2 to TRBJ2-5; D is ambiguous. The CDR3 spans 14 residues. V lost 3 bases to trimming and J lost 0 bases, with 8 bases between them. Germline CDR1 and CDR2: SGHTA and FQGNSA. This chain's CDR3 is CASSFGRDQETQYF. CDR3 bases: TGTGCCAGCAGCTTCGGACGAGACCAAGAGACCCAGTACTTC.

V is TRBV5-1 and J is TRBJ1-2; D gene uncertain. CDR3 length: 13 amino acids. V lost 1 base to trimming and J lost 5 bases, with 9 bases between them. Germline V gene sequence: CDR1 SGHRS, CDR2 YFSETQ. In DNA, the CDR3 is TGCGCCAGCAGCTTGAGGGAGCCGTATGGCTACACCTTC. Protein sequence: CASSLREPYGYTF.

This clone was seen once. The chain links TRBV6-5 to TRBJ2-7; 10 bases map to TRBD1. The J segment lost 1 base and the V segment lost 6 bases, leaving 3 bases of the junction unmatched. Germline V gene sequence: CDR1 MNHEY, CDR2 SVGAGI. This CDR3 spans 14 amino acids. CDR3 in amino acids: CASRGQGKSYEQYF. CDR3 nucleotide sequence: TGTGCCAGCAGGGGACAGGGGAAGTCCTACGAGCAGTACTTC.

This chain links TRBV9 with TRBJ2-1; possible D gene TRBD1, 5 bases. The CDR3 length is 15 residues. The germline gives CDR1 SGDLS, CDR2 YYNGEE. V lost 5 bases and J 7 bases, leaving 19 bases between the germline ends. The CDR3 loop is CASRPGPTSKNEQFF. CDR3 bases: TGTGCCAGCAGACCAGGGCCTACAAGTAAAAATGAGCAGTTCTTC.

The V and J genes are TRBV10-3 and TRBJ2-3; 9 nucleotides line up with TRBD2. J was trimmed by 5 bases and V by 6 bases; bases with no gene match: 3. This CDR3 region has 13 residues. CDR1 and CDR2 (germline): ENHRY, SYGVKD. DNA for the CDR3: TGTGCCATCAGACTAGCGGGCCTAGATACGCAGTATTTT. Protein: CAIRLAGLDTQYF.